These T cell receptor beta chains were read from a single sample in a study of OX40 agonist ivuxolimab in advanced cancers. The table came from immunoSEQ multiplex PCR; TCRdb's copy has only in-frame clones and leaves some out. This sample has 70,000 or so clones, with over 75% found just once. Sequencing used CD4+ or CD8+ T cells sorted from blood, obtained in a trial of the OX40 agonist ivuxolimab. The receptor set was obtained from an adult with an advanced solid tumor such as melanoma, head and neck, liver or kidney cancer. The CDR3 runs from the conserved cysteine through the conserved F or W. D genes are given only for firm matches. Rows may omit the clone size; those that give it use once, few, many or a size class.

D gene	CDR3 length	J gene	V gene	clone size	CDR3 protein	CDR3 DNA
TRBD1	15	TRBJ1-2	TRBV9	few	CASSFWDSTNYGYTF	TGTGCCAGCAGCTTCTGGGACAGTACTAACTATGGCTACACCTTC
.	17	TRBJ2-5	TRBV5-1	.	CASSLASIVQDQETQYF	TGCGCCAGCAGCTTGGCGTCTATTGTTCAGGACCAAGAGACCCAGTACTTC
TRBD2	17	TRBJ2-1	TRBV19	.	CASSLAGPPFSYNEQFF	TGTGCCAGTAGTCTAGCGGGACCACCCTTCTCCTACAATGAGCAGTTCTTC
TRBD2	15	TRBJ2-1	TRBV6-5	.	CASSKLAGGRNEQFF	TGTGCCAGCAGTAAACTAGCGGGAGGCCGCAATGAGCAGTTCTTC
TRBD1	14	TRBJ2-7	TRBV7-9	.	CASSLQDRGHEQYF	TGTGCCAGCAGCCTGCAGGACAGGGGGCACGAGCAGTACTTC
TRBD1	14	TRBJ2-5	TRBV7-9	.	CASRPRDSQETQYF	TGTGCCAGCAGACCCCGGGACAGCCAAGAGACCCAGTACTTC
TRBD1	15	TRBJ1-5	TRBV6-1	.	CASSGGTGGGQPQHF	TGTGCCAGCAGTGGCGGGACAGGGGGAGGTCAGCCCCAGCATTTT
TRBD2	16	TRBJ2-7	TRBV5-1	once	CASSLGIQGGSYEQYF	TGCGCCAGCAGCTTGGGAATTCAGGGAGGGAGCTACGAGCAGTACTTC
.	12	TRBJ2-2	TRBV5-4	.	CASSLEVGELFF	TGTGCCAGCAGCTTGGAGGTCGGGGAGCTGTTTTTT
TRBD1	15	TRBJ2-1	TRBV7-8	once	CASSEQGAQDNEQFF	TGTGCCAGCAGCGAACAGGGGGCGCAAGATAATGAGCAGTTCTTC
.	14	TRBJ1-3	TRBV29-1	.	CSVESPGAGNTIYF	TGCAGCGTTGAGTCCCCAGGGGCTGGAAACACCATATATTTT